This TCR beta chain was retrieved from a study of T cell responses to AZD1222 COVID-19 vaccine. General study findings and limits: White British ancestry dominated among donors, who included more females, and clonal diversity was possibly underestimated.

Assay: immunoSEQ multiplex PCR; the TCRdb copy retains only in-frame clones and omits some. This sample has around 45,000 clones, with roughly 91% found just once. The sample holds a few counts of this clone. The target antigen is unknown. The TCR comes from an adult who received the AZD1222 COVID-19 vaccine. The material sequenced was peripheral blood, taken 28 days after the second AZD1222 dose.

CDR3 bases: TGTGCCAGCAGTTCGGAGCAGGCCCCCTCCTACAATGAGCAGTTCTTC. It specifies CASSSEQAPSYNEQFF. V is TRBV6-2 or TRBV6-3 and J is TRBJ2-1; D is unclear. The V gene lost 4 bases and the J gene lost 0 bases, with 13 bases spanning the gap. Germline assignment: CDR1 MNHEY and CDR2 SVGEGT. The CDR3 is 16 residues long.